One and the same sample provided the 2 T cell receptor beta chains below, sequenced in a study of T cell changes during pregnancy in multiple sclerosis. TCRdb keeps only in-frame clones here, not all; method: immunoSEQ multiplex PCR. This repertoire shows tens of thousands of clones, roughly 88% found once; its top ten account for 1.3% to 1.5%. Sequenced material: peripheral blood, taken in the first trimester of pregnancy. The receptors were sampled from a female donor in good health, enrolled as a control in a pregnancy study.

The chain combines TRBV7-9 with TRBJ2-7, with D unresolved. Trimming cost V 5 bases and J 6 bases, with 17 bases left between them. CDR3 length: 14 residues. CDR1 is SEHNR, CDR2 FQNEAQ, per germline (reference sequence). CDR3 protein: CASSIDSFALEQYF. CDR3 nucleotides: TGTGCCAGCAGCATAGACTCATTCGCGCTCGAGCAGTACTTC.

This rearrangement joins TRBV6-4 to TRBJ2-1; possible D gene TRBD2, 5 bases. This CDR3 is 16 amino acids long. V was pared by 0 bases and J by 5 bases, with 14 bases between. The V gene's germline CDR1 is MRHNA and CDR2 SNTAGT. The CDR3 nucleotides read TGTGCCAGCAGTGACTCGGATGGGCGAGGGAACAATGAGCAGTTCTTC. Translation: CASSDSDGRGNNEQFF.